This T cell receptor (beta chain) was recovered during a study of beta chain features in type 1 diabetes. Study-level findings and limits: Here, the possible influence of HLA type (on TCRB rearrangement) remained unresolved.

With respect to this clone: Its specificity is not known.

Sorting of CD4+ naive, central memory, regulatory and stem cell-like memory cells was performed via CD45RO/CCR7/CD25/CD127/CD95/CD27. The investigators reverse transcribed all of the isolated RNA, so they sequenced expressed TCRB transcripts. Profiling relied on immunoSEQ multiplex PCR, and the TCRdb table lists in-frame clones only, not all of them. The sample includes 150,000 to 190,000 clones, roughly 8% of them seen just once. Sequencing was done on a sample of central memory CD4+ T cells from blood. The clonotype originates from a young man in good health.

The CDR3 is CASAGPTRGEQYF. The CDR3 nucleotides read TGTGCCAGCGCTGGGCCCACTAGAGGCGAGCAGTACTTC. The chain recombines TRBV7-9 with TRBJ2-7; D is possibly TRBD2 (5 bases). Per germline, CDR1 SEHNR and CDR2 FQNEAQ (reference sequence). The CDR3 consists of 13 residues. The ends were cut back, 8 bases at V and 6 bases at J, with 17 bases in the middle.